Below, 22 T cell receptor beta chains from the same sample are listed, as sequenced in a study of shared clonotypes between healthy human individuals. Method: immunoSEQ multiplex PCR; TCRdb's copy keeps in-frame clones and lacks some. The profile shows hundreds of thousands of clones, about 85% of them singletons. Sequenced sample: PBMCs. The receptors derive from a woman aged 40 to 49 in good health. Some clones in this sample may be carry-over from other donors' samples.

This clone was recorded at least ten times. Other DNA sequences within the sample encode an identical CDR3. The chain joins TRBV5-1 to TRBJ2-7; 7 nucleotides match TRBD2. Germline CDR1 SGHRS, CDR2 YFSETQ. This CDR3 comprises 14 residues. V was clipped by 0 bases and J by 3 bases; unmatched bases: 3. The CDR3 coding sequence is TGCGCCAGCAGCTTGGTTGGCGGGAGCTACGAGCAGTACTTC. Its translation is CASSLVGGSYEQYF. Full variable domain (outside the CDR3, taken from reference TRBV5-1 and TRBJ2-7): KAGVTQTPRYLIKTRGQQVTLSCSPISGHRSVSWYQQTPGQGLQFLFEYFSETQRNKGNFPGRFSGRQFSNSRSEMNVSTLELGDSALYLCASSLVGGSYEQYFGPGTRLTVT.

V is TRBV5-1 and J is TRBJ2-2; unclear D gene. Trimming pared 1 base from V and 4 bases from J, leaving 8 bases between. Germline CDR1 SGHRS, CDR2 YFSETQ. CDR3 length equals 14 residues. CDR3 residues: CASSLIGRTGELFF. CDR3 sequence (DNA): TGCGCCAGCAGCTTGATAGGGCGCACCGGGGAGCTGTTTTTT.

The chain uses TRBV7-2 and TRBJ2-5; D possibly uses TRBD1 or TRBD2 (6 bases each). The CDR3 has 15 amino acids. V lost 2 bases and J 1 base, leaving 11 bases between the germline ends. From germline, CDR1 is SGHTA and CDR2 FQGNSA. Written as DNA, the CDR3 is TGTGCCAGCAGCTTATTTGGAGGGGGCCAAGAGACCCAGTACTTC. Translation: CASSLFGGGQETQYF.

This rearrangement joins TRBV7-3 to TRBJ2-1; D ambiguous. Per germline, CDR1 SGHTA and CDR2 FQGTGA. The germline V and J ends were trimmed by 5 bases and 8 bases, with 16 bases remaining between them. The CDR3 extends over 14 amino acids. CDR3 coding DNA: TGTGCCAGCAGCCCCGCGGCCATTTCCTATGAGCAGTTCTTC. Translated: CASSPAAISYEQFF.

This chain connects TRBV27 to TRBJ1-1; no firm D call. Trimming left V 6 bases short and J 3 bases short, with 14 bases between. The CDR3 contains 14 residues. Germline V gene sequence: CDR1 MNHEY, CDR2 SMNVEV (reference sequence). The CDR3 nucleotides are TGTGCCAGCAGCTCCGCCGGTGGATACACTGAAGCTTTCTTT. Encoded protein: CASSSAGGYTEAFF.

The rearrangement uses TRBV28 and TRBJ2-2, with D perhaps being TRBD1 or TRBD2 (5 bases each). V lost 5 bases to trimming and J lost 7 bases, with 17 bases between them. Germline V gives CDR1 MDHEN, CDR2 SYDVKM. The CDR3 consists of 15 residues. CDR3 in amino acids: CASSSGRSRDGELFF. For the CDR3, the DNA is TGTGCCAGCAGTAGCGGACGCTCCAGGGACGGGGAGCTGTTTTTT.

The chain joins TRBV19 to TRBJ2-5; D unclear. V gave up 1 base and J gave up 1 base, with 10 bases separating them. The germline gives CDR1 LNHDA, CDR2 SQIVND (reference sequence). The CDR3 loop spans 15 amino acids. The CDR3 DNA reads as TGTGCCAGTAGTATAGTGCGGAAAAGCCAAGAGACCCAGTACTTC. This sequence encodes CASSIVRKSQETQYF.

This chain connects TRBV6-5 to TRBJ2-2; no firm D call. V was pared by 6 bases and J by 7 bases, with 12 bases between. The germline CDR1 and CDR2 sequences are MNHEY and SVGAGI. This CDR3 region has 13 residues. DNA of the CDR3: TGTGCCAGCAGCCTGTCTGGGATCGGGGAGCTGTTTTTT. It codes for CASSLSGIGELFF.

This rearrangement joins TRBV28 to TRBJ2-2; 9 nucleotides agree with TRBD1. Unmatched junction bases numbered 5, after V lost 5 bases and J lost 1 base. The CDR3 is 16 residues long. Germline V gene sequence: CDR1 MDHEN, CDR2 SYDVKM. DNA of the CDR3: TGTGCCAGCAGTCGCCGGGACAGGGAGAACACCGGGGAGCTGTTTTTT. Encoded protein: CASSRRDRENTGELFF.

There are a few counts of this clone. The chain employs TRBV27 and TRBJ2-1, with TRBD2 matching 7 bases. Unmatched junction bases numbered 23, after V lost 6 bases and J lost 12 bases. This CDR3 region has 17 residues. Germline CDR1 is MNHEY and CDR2 is SMNVEV (reference sequence). This CDR3 reads CASRVGGSSGASAGQFF. CDR3 coding DNA: TGTGCCAGCAGGGTGGGTGGGTCTAGCGGAGCCAGTGCTGGGCAGTTCTTC.

This chain connects TRBV11-2 to TRBJ2-1, with D tentatively TRBD2 (6 bases). Germline CDR1 is SGHAT and CDR2 is FQNNGV. The CDR3 extends over 15 amino acids. Trimming removed 0 bases from V and 5 bases from J, with 11 bases in between. The CDR3 DNA reads as TGTGCCAGCAGCTTAGATAAGGGGAGGCACAATGAGCAGTTCTTC. The encoded protein is CASSLDKGRHNEQFF.

This rearrangement joins TRBV7-9 to TRBJ2-6; 9 bases are a match to TRBD1. Trimming cost V 4 bases and J 0 bases; bases outside gene matches: 10. Germline-derived CDR1 and CDR2 are SEHNR and FQNEAQ (reference sequence). This CDR3 is built from 19 residues. CDR3 DNA sequence: TGTGCCAGCAGCTCAACCGCCGGGACAGGGTACTCTGGGGCCAACGTCCTGACTTTC. Amino acid sequence: CASSSTAGTGYSGANVLTF.

This clone has a handful of counts. The chain couples TRBV5-1 to TRBJ2-6; D possibly corresponds to TRBD2 (6 bases). Deletions cut 7 bases from V and 0 bases from J, with 14 bases between. This CDR3 spans 16 amino acids. The germline gives CDR1 SGHRS, CDR2 YFSETQ. DNA for the CDR3: TGCGCCAGCCGTGCAGCGGGCAGCTCTGGGGCCAACGTCCTGACTTTC. Its protein is CASRAAGSSGANVLTF. Together with reference TRBV5-1 and TRBJ2-6, the CDR3 gives the full variable domain: KAGVTQTPRYLIKTRGQQVTLSCSPISGHRSVSWYQQTPGQGLQFLFEYFSETQRNKGNFPGRFSGRQFSNSRSEMNVSTLELGDSALYLCASRAAGSSGANVLTFGAGSRLTVL.

This chain joins TRBV23-1 and TRBJ2-2, with a weak D call TRBD2 (6 bases). TRBV23-1 is sorted into the ORF group, with uncertain function. CDR3 size: 15 residues. Trimming removed 7 bases from V and 6 bases from J, with 18 bases in between. This chain's CDR3 is CASIAGTPISGELFF. The CDR3 region has the DNA TGCGCCAGCATCGCCGGGACTCCCATCTCCGGGGAGCTGTTTTTT.

This sequence joins TRBV5-6 and TRBJ1-5; no clear D. The CDR3 has 17 amino acids. Germline V gives CDR1 SGHDT, CDR2 YYEEEE. Trimming stripped 1 base from V and 2 bases from J, with 16 bases between. The DNA for the CDR3 is TGTGCCAGCAGCTTGAGGCGGTCAGCCCAAGGCAATCAGCCCCAGCATTTT. Protein product: CASSLRRSAQGNQPQHF.

This clone was observed a handful of times. The gene calls are TRBV21-1 and TRBJ1-5. TRBV21-1 corresponds to a pseudogene. CDR3 size: 14 residues. CDR3 in DNA: TGTGCCAGCAGCCTCTCGGGCCTAATTCAGCCCCAGCATTTT. Translated: CASSLSGLIQPQHF.

J is TRBJ1-2 and V is TRBV5-4; the D is unclear. The CDR3 spans 15 residues. Germline V lookup: CDR1 SGHNT, CDR2 YYREEE (reference sequence). The V end lost 6 bases, the J end lost 4 bases, and 19 bases lay between the germline ends. CDR3 region: CASTPSGGSGYGYTF. The DNA for the CDR3 is TGTGCCAGCACTCCCTCGGGAGGGTCTGGCTATGGCTACACCTTC.

The chain combines TRBV7-2 with TRBJ1-5; D is perhaps TRBD1 (6 bases). With 1 base removed from V and 5 bases from J, the gap between germline ends came to 15 bases. CDR1 and CDR2 (germline): SGHTA, FQGNSA. The CDR3 spans 16 residues. The CDR3 sequence is CASSLVSGATDQPQHF. The CDR3 bases are TGTGCCAGCAGCTTAGTTTCGGGGGCGACTGATCAGCCCCAGCATTTT.

This clone was picked up one time. Its ends do not fully match the called genes, so a read error is possible. The chain is built from TRBV5-4 and TRBJ2-7, with 10 bases identical to TRBD2. The CDR3 runs 16 residues. CDR1 and CDR2 from the germline V gene are SGHNT and YYREEE (reference sequence). The CDR3 reads CVSSLRLAGVAYEQYF. DNA for the CDR3: TGTGTCAGCAGCTTGCGTCTAGCGGGAGTTGCCTACGAGCAGTACTTC.

The V gene is TRBV7-5, the J gene TRBJ1-2. TRBV7-5 is labeled a pseudogene. There are 18 residues in the CDR3. The CDR3 reads CVRSLALREFYVSYGYTF. CDR3 in DNA: TGTGTCAGAAGCTTAGCGCTAAGGGAGTTCTATGTATCCTATGGCTACACCTTC.

V is TRBV19 and J is TRBJ2-5, with 11 bases lining up with TRBD2. Germline V gives CDR1 LNHDA, CDR2 SQIVND (reference sequence). This CDR3 region has 12 residues. Unmatched junction bases numbered 4, after V lost 9 bases and J lost 7 bases. CDR3 coding DNA: TGTGCCAGCACTAGCGGGGGCCCGACCCAGTACTTC. This sequence encodes CASTSGGPTQYF.

This clone showed up just a few times. The chain joins TRBV7-8 to TRBJ1-2; D is perhaps TRBD1 (5 bases). The CDR3 contains 16 residues. The V gene's germline CDR1 is SGHVS and CDR2 FQNEAQ. V was shortened by 5 bases and J by 1 base, with 17 bases between the two germline ends. This CDR3 reads CASSGGVTGDNYGYTF. The CDR3 nucleotides are TGTGCCAGCAGCGGAGGGGTTACAGGAGATAACTATGGCTACACCTTC.